One sample yielded the 23 T cell receptor beta chains listed below, sequenced in a study of T cell responses to AZD1222 COVID-19 vaccine. Sequenced by immunoSEQ multiplex PCR; TCRdb stores in-frame clones only, minus some. The data hold more than 80,000 clones, with approximately 85% observed a single time. Sequenced here: peripheral blood, sampled on day 0 of AZD1222 vaccination. These receptors were obtained from an adult in good health.

A single count supports this clone. The chain couples TRBV7-9 to TRBJ2-1; 8 bases are a match to TRBD1. The CDR3 is 16 residues long. Germline trimming cut 1 base from V and 2 bases from J; bases unmatched to any gene: 4. Germline V lookup: CDR1 SEHNR, CDR2 FQNEAQ (reference sequence). The CDR3 nucleotides are TGTGCCAGCAGCTTAGGTGACAGGGGACCCTACAATGAGCAGTTCTTC. It translates to CASSLGDRGPYNEQFF.

The J gene is TRBJ2-7, the V gene TRBV11-2, with 9 bases identical to TRBD1. The CDR3 runs to 15 residues. Germline V gene sequence: CDR1 SGHAT, CDR2 FQNNGV. V shed 5 bases and J 3 bases; nucleotides not matched to a gene: 8. CDR3 sequence reads: CASSPRDRVNYEQYF. The CDR3 DNA is TGTGCCAGCAGCCCTCGGGACAGGGTAAACTACGAGCAGTACTTC.

The genes are TRBV28 and TRBJ2-5, with 7 bases fitting TRBD2. The CDR3 totals 14 residues. Germline V gene data show CDR1 as MDHEN and CDR2 as SYDVKM. V lost 3 bases, J lost 6 bases, and 7 bases stayed unmatched. The CDR3 loop reads CASSFAAGTKTQYF. CDR3 nucleotides: TGTGCCAGCAGTTTCGCAGCGGGAACTAAGACCCAGTACTTC.

V usage is TRBV27 and J usage is TRBJ2-2, with 7 bases identical to TRBD1. Trimming at V came to 4 bases and at J to 4 bases, leaving 0 bases not matched to a gene. This CDR3 spans 13 amino acids. Germline values: CDR1 MNHEY, CDR2 SMNVEV (reference sequence). The CDR3 DNA follows: TGTGCCAGCAGTTGGACAGGCACCGGGGAGCTGTTTTTT. It codes for CASSWTGTGELFF.

The chain has TRBV7-9 and TRBJ2-3, with D unclear. The CDR3 runs to 11 residues. The V gene lost 8 bases and the J gene lost 2 bases, with 5 bases spanning the gap. Germline lookup yields CDR1 SEHNR and CDR2 FQNEAQ (reference sequence). The CDR3 DNA sequence: TGTGCCAGCCTTATCACAGATACGCAGTATTTT. It encodes CASLITDTQYF.

The rearrangement uses TRBV14 and TRBJ2-5, with D maybe TRBD1 (6 bases). The CDR3 extends over 14 amino acids. V was trimmed by 4 bases and J by 5 bases, leaving 14 bases between them. CDR1 SGHDN and CDR2 FVKESK come from the germline V gene. CDR3 nucleotide sequence: TGTGCCAGCAGCCCTCCTGGGGGCCGTGAGACCCAGTACTTC. The encoded protein is CASSPPGGRETQYF.

This chain links TRBV7-9 with TRBJ1-1; D call uncertain. Germline V gives CDR1 SEHNR, CDR2 FQNEAQ (reference sequence). The CDR3 extends over 13 amino acids. V lost 5 bases and J 0 bases, leaving 7 bases between the germline ends. CDR3 sequence reads: CASSPDLNTEAFF. CDR3 coding DNA: TGTGCCAGCAGCCCCGACCTGAACACTGAAGCTTTCTTT.

This chain connects TRBV4-2 to TRBJ1-3; D call uncertain. Germline V gives CDR1 LGHNA, CDR2 YNFKEQ. Deletions cut 0 bases from V and 0 bases from J, with 9 bases between. CDR3 length: 16 residues. The CDR3 coding sequence is TGTGCCAGCAGCCAAGATCGGTCGCGCTCTGGAAACACCATATATTTT. Encoded protein: CASSQDRSRSGNTIYF.

This chain uses TRBV29-1 with TRBJ2-7, with a weak D call TRBD1 (5 bases). Per germline, CDR1 SQVTM and CDR2 ANQGSEA. V was cut by 1 base and J by 2 bases, with 6 bases left in between. The CDR3 runs 12 residues. The chain's CDR3 is CSVEGQTYEQYF. The CDR3 DNA reads TGCAGCGTTGAAGGACAGACCTACGAGCAGTACTTC.

This clone has just one count. The chain is built from TRBV11-3 and TRBJ2-1, with 7 bases that match TRBD1. CDR1 is SGHNT, CDR2 YENEEA, per germline. CDR3 length equals 14 residues. J gave up 7 bases and V 5 bases, and 8 bases lay outside the gene matches. The CDR3 loop reads CASSASGTVNEQFF. The CDR3 region has the DNA TGTGCCAGCAGCGCCTCCGGGACAGTAAATGAGCAGTTCTTC.

In this sample, this clone turned up once. This chain connects TRBV4-1 to TRBJ2-7; D not resolved. Trimming took off 2 bases at V and 2 bases at J, with 7 bases between the two ends. This CDR3 is 13 amino acids long. Germline CDR1 MGHRA, CDR2 YSYEKL. The chain's CDR3 is CASSQFRTYEQYF. CDR3 in DNA: TGCGCCAGCAGCCAATTCCGTACCTACGAGCAGTACTTC.

The rearrangement uses TRBV12-3 or TRBV12-4 and TRBJ2-7, with unresolved D. The CDR3 spans 13 residues. V shed 4 bases and J shed 5 bases, with 12 bases lying between them. The CDR3 bases are TGTGCCAGCAGTTCACTGACTTGGCACGAGCAGTACTTC. It codes for CASSSLTWHEQYF.

This rearrangement joins TRBV6-5 to TRBJ2-1; 8 bases are a match to TRBD1. Germline trimming cut 6 bases from V and 9 bases from J; bases unmatched to any gene: 10. The CDR3 is 14 amino acids. Germline V gene data show CDR1 as MNHEY and CDR2 as SVGAGI. The CDR3 DNA sequence: TGTGCCAGCAGGAGGACAGGGAGTTTCGGTGAGCAGTTCTTC. As protein: CASRRTGSFGEQFF.

The chain joins TRBV7-2 to TRBJ2-6; D is possibly TRBD2 (6 bases). The CDR3 is 18 residues long. The germline V and J ends were trimmed by 1 base and 0 bases, with 13 bases remaining between them. Germline CDR1 SGHTA, CDR2 FQGNSA. The CDR3 sequence is CASSLVAGIYSGANVLTF. In DNA form, the CDR3 reads TGTGCCAGCAGCTTAGTTGCGGGGATCTACTCTGGGGCCAACGTCCTGACTTTC.

The genes are TRBV28 and TRBJ2-2; TRBD2 aligns across 13 bases. From germline, CDR1 is MDHEN and CDR2 SYDVKM. J was trimmed by 6 bases and V by 2 bases; bases with no gene match: 3. CDR3 length equals 16 residues. This chain's CDR3 is CASSLGTSGIAGELFF. The CDR3 nucleotides are TGTGCCAGCAGTTTAGGGACTAGCGGGATTGCCGGGGAGCTGTTTTTT.

This rearrangement joins TRBV2 to TRBJ1-1, with D tentatively TRBD1 (5 bases). Trimming took 8 bases from V and 1 from J, leaving 11 bases between them. Germline loops: CDR1 SNHLY, CDR2 FYNNEI. The length of the CDR3 is 13 residues. The CDR3 nucleotides are TGTGCCAGCCTCGGGACTCAGAACACTGAAGCTTTCTTT. It translates to CASLGTQNTEAFF.

V usage is TRBV5-4 and J usage is TRBJ1-6; 9 bases map to TRBD1. J lost 8 bases, V lost 4 bases, and 10 bases had no gene match. The CDR3 runs 16 residues. Germline-derived CDR1 and CDR2 are SGHNT and YYREEE (reference sequence). CDR3 amino acids: CASSPGTGYMDSPLHF. CDR3 nucleotide sequence: TGTGCCAGCAGCCCCGGGACAGGGTATATGGATTCACCCCTCCACTTT.

This CDR3 is CASSEFTGTALGYTF. DNA of the CDR3: TGTGCCAGCAGCGAATTTACCGGGACAGCCCTAGGCTACACCTTC. The chain carries TRBV5-6 and TRBJ1-2; TRBD1 matches 7 bases. V shed 4 bases, J shed 8 bases, and the junction held 14 bases outside the gene matches. In germline, CDR1 is SGHDT, CDR2 YYEEEE. The CDR3 loop spans 15 amino acids.

This rearrangement joins TRBV19 to TRBJ1-2; D may be TRBD1 (6 bases). V lost 7 bases and J lost 4, with 22 bases in between. Per the germline V gene, CDR1 is LNHDA and CDR2 is SQIVND (reference sequence). CDR3 length equals 16 residues. CDR3 DNA sequence: TGTGCCAGTACTCCTCAGGGGAATGGGCTAGGCTATGGCTACACCTTC. The encoded protein is CASTPQGNGLGYGYTF.

The chain uses TRBV28 and TRBJ1-1; possibly TRBD1 for D (6 bases). Between the trimmed V and J ends, which lost 5 bases and 7 bases, there was a span of 11 bases. Germline assignment: CDR1 MDHEN and CDR2 SYDVKM. This CDR3 is built from 12 residues. The CDR3 here is CASSQDRLEAFF. CDR3 coding DNA: TGTGCCAGCAGTCAGGACAGACTTGAAGCTTTCTTT.

The chain uses TRBV9 and TRBJ2-7, with 8 bases lining up with TRBD2. V lost 0 bases, J lost 5 bases, and 4 bases stayed unmatched. Per germline, CDR1 SGDLS and CDR2 YYNGEE. This CDR3 comprises 14 residues. CDR3 bases: TGTGCCAGCAGCGTAGGGGGCGGGAGGAACGAGCAGTACTTC. The encoded protein is CASSVGGGRNEQYF.

This chain connects TRBV6-1 to TRBJ2-3; D might be TRBD1 (6 bases). The V end lost 4 bases, the J end lost 0 bases, and 20 bases lay between the germline ends. CDR1 and CDR2 (germline): MNHNS, SASEGT. The CDR3 has 18 amino acids. CDR3 protein: CASSVYRAPLQSTDTQYF. The DNA for the CDR3 is TGTGCCAGCAGTGTTTACAGGGCTCCCTTACAAAGCACAGATACGCAGTATTTT.

The genes are TRBV12-3 or TRBV12-4 and TRBJ2-1, with D perhaps TRBD2 (6 bases). This CDR3 contains 13 residues. Between the trimmed V and J ends, which lost 11 bases and 7 bases, there was a span of 18 bases. The CDR3 sequence is CAEGAGRYNEQFF. The CDR3 region has the DNA TGTGCCGAAGGGGCGGGGCGTTATAATGAGCAGTTCTTC.